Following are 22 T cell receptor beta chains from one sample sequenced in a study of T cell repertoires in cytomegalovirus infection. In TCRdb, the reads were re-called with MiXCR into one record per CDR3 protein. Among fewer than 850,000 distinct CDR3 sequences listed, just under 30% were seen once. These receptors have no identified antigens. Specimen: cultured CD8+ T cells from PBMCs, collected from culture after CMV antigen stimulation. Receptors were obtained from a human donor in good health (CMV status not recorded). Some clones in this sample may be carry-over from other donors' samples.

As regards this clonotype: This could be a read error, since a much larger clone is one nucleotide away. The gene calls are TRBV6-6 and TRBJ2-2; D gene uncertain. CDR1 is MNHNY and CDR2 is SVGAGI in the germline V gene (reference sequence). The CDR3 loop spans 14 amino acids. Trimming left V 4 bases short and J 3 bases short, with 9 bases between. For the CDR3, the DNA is TGTGCCAGCAGTTCCCCTTCTGACACCGGGGAGCTGTTTTTT. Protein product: CASSSPSDTGELFF.

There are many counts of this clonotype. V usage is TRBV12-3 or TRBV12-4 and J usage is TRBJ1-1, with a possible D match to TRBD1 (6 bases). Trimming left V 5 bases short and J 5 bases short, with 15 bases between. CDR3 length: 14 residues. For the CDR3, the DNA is TGTGCCAGCAGTCACAGGGTGATAGGAACTGAAGCTTTCTTT. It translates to CASSHRVIGTEAFF.

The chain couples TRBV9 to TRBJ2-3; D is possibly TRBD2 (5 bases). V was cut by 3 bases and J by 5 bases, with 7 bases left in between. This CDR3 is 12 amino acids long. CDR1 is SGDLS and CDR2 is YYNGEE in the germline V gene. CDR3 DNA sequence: TGTGCCAGCAGCGCACTAGAAGATACGCAGTATTTT. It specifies CASSALEDTQYF.

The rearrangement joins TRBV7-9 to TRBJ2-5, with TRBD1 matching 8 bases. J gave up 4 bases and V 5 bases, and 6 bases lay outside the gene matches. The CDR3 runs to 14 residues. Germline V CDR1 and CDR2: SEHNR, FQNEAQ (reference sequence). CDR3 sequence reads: CASSRGQGVETQYF. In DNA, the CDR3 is TGTGCCAGCAGCCGCGGACAGGGAGTAGAGACCCAGTACTTC.

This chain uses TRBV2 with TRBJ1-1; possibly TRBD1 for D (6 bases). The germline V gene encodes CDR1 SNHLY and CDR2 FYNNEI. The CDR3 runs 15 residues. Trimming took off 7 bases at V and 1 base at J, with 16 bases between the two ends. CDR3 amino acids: CASTFGGKANTEAFF. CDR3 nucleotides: TGTGCCAGCACCTTCGGGGGCAAAGCGAACACTGAAGCTTTCTTT.

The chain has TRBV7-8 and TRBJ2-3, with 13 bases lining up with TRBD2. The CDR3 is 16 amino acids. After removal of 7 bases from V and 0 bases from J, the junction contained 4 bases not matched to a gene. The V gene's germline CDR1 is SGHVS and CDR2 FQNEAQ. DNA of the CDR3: TGTGCCAGCACCCGACTAGCGGGGGGAAGCACAGATACGCAGTATTTT. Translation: CASTRLAGGSTDTQYF.

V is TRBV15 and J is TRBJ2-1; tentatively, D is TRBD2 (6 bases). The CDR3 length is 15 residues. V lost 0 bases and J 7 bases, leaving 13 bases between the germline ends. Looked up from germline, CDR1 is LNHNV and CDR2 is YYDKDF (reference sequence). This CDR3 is CATSRDPSAGNEQFF. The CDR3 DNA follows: TGTGCCACCAGCAGAGATCCTAGCGCCGGAAATGAGCAGTTCTTC.

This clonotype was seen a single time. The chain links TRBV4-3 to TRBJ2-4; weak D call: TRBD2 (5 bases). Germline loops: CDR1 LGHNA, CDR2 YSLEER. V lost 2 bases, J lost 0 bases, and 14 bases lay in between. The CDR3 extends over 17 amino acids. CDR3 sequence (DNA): TGCGCCAGCAGCCAAACCATGCAAGGACTAGCCAAAAACATTCAGTACTTC. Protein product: CASSQTMQGLAKNIQYF.

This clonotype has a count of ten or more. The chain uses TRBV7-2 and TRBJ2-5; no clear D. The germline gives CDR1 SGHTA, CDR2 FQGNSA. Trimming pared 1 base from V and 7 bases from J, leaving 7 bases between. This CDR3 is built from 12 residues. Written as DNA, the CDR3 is TGTGCCAGCAGCTTAGAGTTGGGGACCCAGTACTTC. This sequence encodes CASSLELGTQYF. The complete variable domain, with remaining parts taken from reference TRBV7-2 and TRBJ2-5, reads GAGVSQSPSNKVTEKGKDVELRCDPISGHTALYWYRQSLGQGLEFLIYFQGNSAPDKSGLPSDRFSAERTGGSVSTLTIQRTQQEDSAVYLCASSLELGTQYFGPGTRLLVL.

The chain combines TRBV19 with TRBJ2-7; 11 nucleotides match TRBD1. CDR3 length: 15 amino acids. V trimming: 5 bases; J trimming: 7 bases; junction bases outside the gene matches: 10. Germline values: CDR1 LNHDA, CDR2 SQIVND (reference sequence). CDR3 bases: TGTGCCAGTAGTTTTGGACAGGGGGCCTCCCTGGAGCAGTACTTC. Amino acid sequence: CASSFGQGASLEQYF.

CDR3 loop: CASKWEETQYF. Here the CDR3 DNA reads TGTGCCAGTAAATGGGAAGAGACCCAGTACTTC. The gene calls are TRBV19 and TRBJ2-5; D uncertain. Deletions cut 7 bases from V and 3 bases from J, with 6 bases between. CDR1 is LNHDA and CDR2 is SQIVND in the germline V gene (reference sequence). The CDR3 totals 11 residues. Full variable domain (missing parts from reference TRBV19 and TRBJ2-5): DGGITQSPKYLFRKEGQNVTLSCEQNLNHDAMYWYRQDPGQGLRLIYYSQIVNDFQKGDIAEGYSVSREKKESFPLTVTSAQKNPTAFYLCASKWEETQYFGPGTRLLVL.

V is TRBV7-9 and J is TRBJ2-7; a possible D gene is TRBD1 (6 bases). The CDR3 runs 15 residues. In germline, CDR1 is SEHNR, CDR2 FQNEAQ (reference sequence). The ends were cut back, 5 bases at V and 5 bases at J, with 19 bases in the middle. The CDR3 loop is CASSTTKRTENEQYF. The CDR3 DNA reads TGTGCCAGCAGCACCACAAAAAGGACAGAGAACGAGCAGTACTTC.

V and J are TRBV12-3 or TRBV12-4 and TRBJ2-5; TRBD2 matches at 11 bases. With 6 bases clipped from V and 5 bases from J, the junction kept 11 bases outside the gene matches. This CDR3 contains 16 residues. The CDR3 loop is CASRVLVAGGPETQYF. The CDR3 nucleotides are TGTGCCAGCAGGGTACTGGTAGCGGGGGGGCCGGAGACCCAGTACTTC.

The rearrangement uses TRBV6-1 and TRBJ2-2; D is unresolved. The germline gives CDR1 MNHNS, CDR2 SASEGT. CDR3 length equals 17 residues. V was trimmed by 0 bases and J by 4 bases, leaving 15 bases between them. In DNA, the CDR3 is TGTGCCAGCAGTGAAGCGAGAGTTTTTGGTGGCACCGGGGAGCTGTTTTTT. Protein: CASSEARVFGGTGELFF.

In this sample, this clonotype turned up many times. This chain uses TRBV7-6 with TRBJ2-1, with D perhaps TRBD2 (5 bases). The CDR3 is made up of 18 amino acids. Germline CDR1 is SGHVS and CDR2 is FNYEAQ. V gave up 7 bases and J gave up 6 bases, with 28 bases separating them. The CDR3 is CASTQSGMRVSEGNEQFF. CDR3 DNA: TGTGCCAGCACCCAAAGTGGTATGAGGGTCAGCGAGGGCAATGAGCAGTTCTTC.

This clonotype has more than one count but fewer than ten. DNA for the CDR3: TGTGCCATCACTACGACATCTAGCTCTGGAAACACCATATATTTT. Protein sequence: CAITTTSSSGNTIYF. The rearrangement joins TRBV10-3 to TRBJ1-3; D is ambiguous. The CDR3 covers 15 residues. Trimming took off 7 bases at V and 0 bases at J, with 13 bases between the two ends. Germline assignment: CDR1 ENHRY and CDR2 SYGVKD.

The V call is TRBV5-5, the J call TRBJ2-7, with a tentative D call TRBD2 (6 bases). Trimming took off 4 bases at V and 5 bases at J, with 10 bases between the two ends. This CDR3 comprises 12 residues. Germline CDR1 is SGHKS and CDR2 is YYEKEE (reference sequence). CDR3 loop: CASSLGLDEQYV. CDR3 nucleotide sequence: TGTGCCAGCAGCCTGGGACTGGACGAGCAGTACGTC.

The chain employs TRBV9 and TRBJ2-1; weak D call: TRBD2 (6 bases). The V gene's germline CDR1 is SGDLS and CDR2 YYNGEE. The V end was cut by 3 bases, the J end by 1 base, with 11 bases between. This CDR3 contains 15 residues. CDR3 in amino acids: CASSGRLESYNEQFF. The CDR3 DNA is TGTGCCAGCAGCGGACGACTAGAGTCCTACAATGAGCAGTTCTTC.

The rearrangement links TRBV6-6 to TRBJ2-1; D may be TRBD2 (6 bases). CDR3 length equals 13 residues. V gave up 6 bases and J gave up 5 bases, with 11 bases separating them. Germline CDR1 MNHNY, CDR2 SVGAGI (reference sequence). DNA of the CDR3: TGTGCCAGCAGCCCCGGGACTCACAATGAGCAGTTCTTC. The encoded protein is CASSPGTHNEQFF.

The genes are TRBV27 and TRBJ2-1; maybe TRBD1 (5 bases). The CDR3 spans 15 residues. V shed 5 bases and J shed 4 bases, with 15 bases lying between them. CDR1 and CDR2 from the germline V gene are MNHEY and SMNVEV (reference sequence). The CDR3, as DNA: TGTGCCAGCAGTCCCCGAACAGGACGATACAATGAGCAGTTCTTC. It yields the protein CASSPRTGRYNEQFF.

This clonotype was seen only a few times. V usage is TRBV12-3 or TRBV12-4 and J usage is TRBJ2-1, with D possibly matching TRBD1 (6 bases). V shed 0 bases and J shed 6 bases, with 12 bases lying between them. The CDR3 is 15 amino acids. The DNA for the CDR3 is TGTGCCAGCAGTTTAGCGCAGGGGCAGGGCAATGAGCAGTTCTTC. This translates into CASSLAQGQGNEQFF.

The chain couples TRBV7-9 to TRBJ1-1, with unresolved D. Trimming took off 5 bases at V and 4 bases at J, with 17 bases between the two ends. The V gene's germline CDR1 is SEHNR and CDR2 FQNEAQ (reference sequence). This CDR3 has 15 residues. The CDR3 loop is CASSTPPGGVTEAFF. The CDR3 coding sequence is TGTGCCAGCAGCACCCCTCCAGGAGGAGTCACTGAAGCTTTCTTT.